Listed below are T cell receptor beta chains from one sample, sequenced in a study of T cells in Graves' hyperthyroidism and ophthalmopathy. Using its own MiXCR run on the multiplex PCR reads, TCRdb lists one record per CDR3 protein. The sample includes 550,000 to 700,000 distinct CDR3 sequences, 40% to 55% of them seen just once. Sequencing used peripheral blood or thyroid tissue (not recorded which). The origin of the receptors is an adult woman with Graves' disease, either hyperthyroidism or ophthalmopathy (not recorded which). CDR3s include the opening cysteine and the closing phenylalanine or tryptophan. Fields, in order: V gene, J gene, CDR3 protein.

V gene: TRBV9
J gene: TRBJ2-5
CDR3 protein: CASSVGGSEETQYF

V gene: TRBV2
J gene: TRBJ1-2
CDR3 protein: CASSVPRKRGYTF

V gene: TRBV7-3
J gene: TRBJ2-2
CDR3 protein: CASSLMGAGGANTGELFF

V gene: TRBV9
J gene: TRBJ1-5
CDR3 protein: CASSVGGGQEPQHF

V gene: TRBV18
J gene: TRBJ2-2
CDR3 protein: CASSPPMQTGELFF

V gene: TRBV24-1
J gene: TRBJ2-2
CDR3 protein: CATRRRVNTGELFF

V gene: TRBV7-2
J gene: TRBJ1-6
CDR3 protein: CASSLSMGPENSPLHF

V gene: TRBV20-1
J gene: TRBJ1-2
CDR3 protein: CSAIRGGAGYTF

V gene: TRBV24-1
J gene: TRBJ1-5
CDR3 protein: CATSDSPTGNQPQHF

V gene: TRBV5-1
J gene: TRBJ1-1
CDR3 protein: CASSRSSTDTEAFF

V gene: TRBV11-2
J gene: TRBJ1-4
CDR3 protein: CASSTEGKGAEEKLFF

V gene: TRBV12-3/TRBV12-4
J gene: TRBJ1-5
CDR3 protein: CASVRGTGANQPQHF

V gene: TRBV10-3
J gene: TRBJ1-3
CDR3 protein: CAISDFGGNTIYF

V gene: TRBV5-1
J gene: TRBJ2-7
CDR3 protein: CASSPDRGFYEQYF

V gene: TRBV15
J gene: TRBJ2-7
CDR3 protein: CATSRGRDYEQYF

V gene: TRBV29-1
J gene: TRBJ2-7
CDR3 protein: CSVVQARSYEQYF

V gene: TRBV7-9
J gene: TRBJ1-1
CDR3 protein: CASSSRRNTEAFF

V gene: TRBV18
J gene: TRBJ2-5
CDR3 protein: CASSPPSAETQYF

V gene: TRBV14
J gene: TRBJ2-7
CDR3 protein: CASRLPGLAGFGEQYF

V gene: TRBV9
J gene: TRBJ2-5
CDR3 protein: CAGSVETSQGTQYF

V gene: TRBV9
J gene: TRBJ1-2
CDR3 protein: CASSVATGGDEGYTF

V gene: TRBV9
J gene: TRBJ2-6
CDR3 protein: CASSLGQGRVSGANVLTF

V gene: TRBV10-3
J gene: TRBJ1-2
CDR3 protein: CAISVGTGDYGYTF

V gene: TRBV2
J gene: TRBJ1-1
CDR3 protein: CASSVSRGTEAFF

V gene: TRBV7-9
J gene: TRBJ2-7
CDR3 protein: CASSLTIQGEPYEQYF

V gene: TRBV7-4
J gene: TRBJ2-7
CDR3 protein: CASSPPGLAESYEQYF

V gene: TRBV11-2
J gene: TRBJ1-1
CDR3 protein: CASSQETGDPTEAFF

V gene: TRBV11-2
J gene: TRBJ2-7
CDR3 protein: CASSLAVGTLTTYEQYF

V gene: TRBV11-2
J gene: TRBJ2-7
CDR3 protein: CASSPRQGGTYEQYF

V gene: TRBV7-9
J gene: TRBJ1-1
CDR3 protein: CSAFGPLGTEAFF

V gene: TRBV10-3
J gene: TRBJ2-5
CDR3 protein: CAISESVGVTQPQYF

V gene: TRBV14
J gene: TRBJ2-6
CDR3 protein: CASSHIGPPSQAGANVLTF

V gene: TRBV20-1
J gene: TRBJ1-2
CDR3 protein: CSAEGTYGYTF

V gene: TRBV10-1
J gene: TRBJ2-5
CDR3 protein: CASSERIWTGGGQETQYF

V gene: TRBV29-1
J gene: TRBJ2-1
CDR3 protein: CSVALRLVYNEQFF

V gene: TRBV5-1
J gene: TRBJ2-2
CDR3 protein: CASSWGTGHTGELFF

V gene: TRBV20-1
J gene: TRBJ1-6
CDR3 protein: CSAQGGGSYNSPLHF

V gene: TRBV19
J gene: TRBJ2-7
CDR3 protein: CASSIYRRTPIGQQYF

V gene: TRBV11-2
J gene: TRBJ2-5
CDR3 protein: CASSPQGGMETQYF

V gene: TRBV10-3
J gene: TRBJ2-6
CDR3 protein: CATGTLAGGVYVLTF

V gene: TRBV15
J gene: TRBJ2-7
CDR3 protein: CATSSTRLAGGFYEQYF

V gene: TRBV11-2
J gene: TRBJ1-2
CDR3 protein: CASSSRWDGRYTF

V gene: TRBV7-9
J gene: TRBJ2-7
CDR3 protein: CASSLGRGASYEQYF

V gene: TRBV19
J gene: TRBJ1-5
CDR3 protein: CASSWAGTNDQPQHF

V gene: TRBV29-1
J gene: TRBJ2-5
CDR3 protein: CSVRLEGQETQYF

V gene: TRBV28
J gene: TRBJ1-4
CDR3 protein: CASTSHREKLFF

V gene: TRBV24-1
J gene: TRBJ2-2
CDR3 protein: CATSDSRQGTRELFF

V gene: TRBV29-1
J gene: TRBJ1-2
CDR3 protein: CSVVRGGDGGYTF

V gene: TRBV5-1
J gene: TRBJ1-2
CDR3 protein: CASSLEGARSGYTF

V gene: TRBV10-3
J gene: TRBJ1-2
CDR3 protein: CASSQGGGLGYTF

V gene: TRBV6-5
J gene: TRBJ1-4
CDR3 protein: CASSYSGATNEKLFF

V gene: TRBV7-9
J gene: TRBJ1-2
CDR3 protein: CASSLVRKGGYTF

V gene: TRBV24-1
J gene: TRBJ2-7
CDR3 protein: CARDQNRGPYEQYF

V gene: TRBV6-1
J gene: TRBJ2-7
CDR3 protein: CASSEETSGGYEQYF